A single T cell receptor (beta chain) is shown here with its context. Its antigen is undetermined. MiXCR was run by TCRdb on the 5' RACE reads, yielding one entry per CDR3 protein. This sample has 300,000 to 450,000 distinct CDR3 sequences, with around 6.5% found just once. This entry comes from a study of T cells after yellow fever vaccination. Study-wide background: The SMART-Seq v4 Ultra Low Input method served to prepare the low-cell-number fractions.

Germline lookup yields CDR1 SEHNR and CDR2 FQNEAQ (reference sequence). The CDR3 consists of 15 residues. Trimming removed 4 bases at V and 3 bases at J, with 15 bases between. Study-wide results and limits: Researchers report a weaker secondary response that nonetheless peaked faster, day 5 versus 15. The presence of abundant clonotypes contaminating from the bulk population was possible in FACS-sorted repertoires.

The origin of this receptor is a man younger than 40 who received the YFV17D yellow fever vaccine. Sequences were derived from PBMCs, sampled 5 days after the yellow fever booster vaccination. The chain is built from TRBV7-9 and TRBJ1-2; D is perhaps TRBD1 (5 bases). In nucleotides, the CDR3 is TGTGCCAGCAGCTCAGCCGGGACGGCACACTATGGCTACACCTTC. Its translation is CASSSAGTAHYGYTF.